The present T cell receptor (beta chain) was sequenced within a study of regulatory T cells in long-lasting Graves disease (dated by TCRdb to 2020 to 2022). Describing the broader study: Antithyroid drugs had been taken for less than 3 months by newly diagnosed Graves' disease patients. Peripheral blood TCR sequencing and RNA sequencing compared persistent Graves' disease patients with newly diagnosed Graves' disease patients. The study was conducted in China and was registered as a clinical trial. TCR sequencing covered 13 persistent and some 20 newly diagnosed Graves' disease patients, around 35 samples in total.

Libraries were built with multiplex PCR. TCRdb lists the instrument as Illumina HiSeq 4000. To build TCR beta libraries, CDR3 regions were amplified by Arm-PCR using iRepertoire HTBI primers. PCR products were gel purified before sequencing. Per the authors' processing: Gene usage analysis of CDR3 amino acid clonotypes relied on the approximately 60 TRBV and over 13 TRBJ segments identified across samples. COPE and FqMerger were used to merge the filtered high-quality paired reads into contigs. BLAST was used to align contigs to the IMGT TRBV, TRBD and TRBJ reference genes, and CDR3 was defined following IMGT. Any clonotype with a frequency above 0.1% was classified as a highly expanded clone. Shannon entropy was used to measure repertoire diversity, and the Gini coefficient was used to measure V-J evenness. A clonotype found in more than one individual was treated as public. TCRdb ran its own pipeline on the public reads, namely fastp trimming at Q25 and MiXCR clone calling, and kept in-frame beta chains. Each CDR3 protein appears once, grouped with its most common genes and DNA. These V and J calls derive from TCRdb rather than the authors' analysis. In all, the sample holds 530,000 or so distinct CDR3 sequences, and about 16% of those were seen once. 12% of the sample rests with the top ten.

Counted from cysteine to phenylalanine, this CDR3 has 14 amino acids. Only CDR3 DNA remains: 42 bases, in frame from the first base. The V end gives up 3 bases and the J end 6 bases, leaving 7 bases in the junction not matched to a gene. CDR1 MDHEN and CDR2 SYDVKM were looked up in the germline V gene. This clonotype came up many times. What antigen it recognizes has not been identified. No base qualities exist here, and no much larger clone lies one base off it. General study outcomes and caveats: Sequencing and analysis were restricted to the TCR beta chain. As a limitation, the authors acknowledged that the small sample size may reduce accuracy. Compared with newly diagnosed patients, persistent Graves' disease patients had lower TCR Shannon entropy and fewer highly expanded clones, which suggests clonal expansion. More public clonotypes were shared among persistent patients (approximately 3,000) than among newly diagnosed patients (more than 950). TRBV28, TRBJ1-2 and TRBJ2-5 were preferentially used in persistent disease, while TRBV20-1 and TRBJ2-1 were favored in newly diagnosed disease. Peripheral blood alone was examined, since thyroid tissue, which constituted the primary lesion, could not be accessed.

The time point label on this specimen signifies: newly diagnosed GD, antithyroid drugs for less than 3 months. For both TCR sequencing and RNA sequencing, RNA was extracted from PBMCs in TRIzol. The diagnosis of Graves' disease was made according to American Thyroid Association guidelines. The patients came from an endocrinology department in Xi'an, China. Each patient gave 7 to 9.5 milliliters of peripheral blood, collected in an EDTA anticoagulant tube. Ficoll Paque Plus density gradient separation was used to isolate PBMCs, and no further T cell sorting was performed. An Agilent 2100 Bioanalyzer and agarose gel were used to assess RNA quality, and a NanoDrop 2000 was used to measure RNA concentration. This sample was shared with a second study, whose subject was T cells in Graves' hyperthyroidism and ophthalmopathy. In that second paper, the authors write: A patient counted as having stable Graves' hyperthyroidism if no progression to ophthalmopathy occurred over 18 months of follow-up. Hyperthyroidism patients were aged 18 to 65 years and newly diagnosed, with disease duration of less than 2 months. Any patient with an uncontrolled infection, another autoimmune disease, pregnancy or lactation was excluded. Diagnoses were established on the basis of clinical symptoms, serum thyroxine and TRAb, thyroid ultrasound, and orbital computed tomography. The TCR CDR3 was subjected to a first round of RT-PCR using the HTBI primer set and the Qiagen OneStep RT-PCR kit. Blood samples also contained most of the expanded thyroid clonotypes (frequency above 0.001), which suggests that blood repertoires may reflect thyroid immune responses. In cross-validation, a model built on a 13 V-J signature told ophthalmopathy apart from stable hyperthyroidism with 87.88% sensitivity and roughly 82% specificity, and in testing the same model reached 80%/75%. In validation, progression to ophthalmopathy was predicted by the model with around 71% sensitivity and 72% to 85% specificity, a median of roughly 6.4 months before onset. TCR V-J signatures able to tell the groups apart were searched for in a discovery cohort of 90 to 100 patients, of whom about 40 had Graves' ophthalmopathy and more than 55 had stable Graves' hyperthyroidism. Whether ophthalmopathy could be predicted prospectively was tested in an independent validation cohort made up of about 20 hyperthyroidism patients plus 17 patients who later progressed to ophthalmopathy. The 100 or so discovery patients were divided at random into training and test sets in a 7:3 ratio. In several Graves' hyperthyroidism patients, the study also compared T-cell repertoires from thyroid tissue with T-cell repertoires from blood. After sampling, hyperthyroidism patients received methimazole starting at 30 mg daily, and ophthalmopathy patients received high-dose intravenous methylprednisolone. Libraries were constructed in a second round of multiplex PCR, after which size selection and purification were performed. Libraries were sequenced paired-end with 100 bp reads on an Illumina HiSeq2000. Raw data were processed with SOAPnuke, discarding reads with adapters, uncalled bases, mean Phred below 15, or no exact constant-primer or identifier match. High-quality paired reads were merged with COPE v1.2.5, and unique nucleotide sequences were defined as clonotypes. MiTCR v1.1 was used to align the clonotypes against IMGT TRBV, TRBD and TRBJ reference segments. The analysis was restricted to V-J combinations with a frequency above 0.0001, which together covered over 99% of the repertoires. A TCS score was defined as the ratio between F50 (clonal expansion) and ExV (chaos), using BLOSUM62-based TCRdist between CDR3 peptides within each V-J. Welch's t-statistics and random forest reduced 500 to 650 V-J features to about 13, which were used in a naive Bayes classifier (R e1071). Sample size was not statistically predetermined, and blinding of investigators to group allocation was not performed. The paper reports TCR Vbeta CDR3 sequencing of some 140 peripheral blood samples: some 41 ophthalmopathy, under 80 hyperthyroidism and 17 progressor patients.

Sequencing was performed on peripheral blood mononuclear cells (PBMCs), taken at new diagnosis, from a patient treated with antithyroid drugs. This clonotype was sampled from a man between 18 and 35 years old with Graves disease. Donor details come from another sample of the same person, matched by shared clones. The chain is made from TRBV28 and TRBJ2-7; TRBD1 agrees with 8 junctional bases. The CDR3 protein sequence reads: CASSFRTGTAEQYF. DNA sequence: TGTGCCAGCAGTTTCAGGACAGGGACAGCCGAGCAGTACTTC.